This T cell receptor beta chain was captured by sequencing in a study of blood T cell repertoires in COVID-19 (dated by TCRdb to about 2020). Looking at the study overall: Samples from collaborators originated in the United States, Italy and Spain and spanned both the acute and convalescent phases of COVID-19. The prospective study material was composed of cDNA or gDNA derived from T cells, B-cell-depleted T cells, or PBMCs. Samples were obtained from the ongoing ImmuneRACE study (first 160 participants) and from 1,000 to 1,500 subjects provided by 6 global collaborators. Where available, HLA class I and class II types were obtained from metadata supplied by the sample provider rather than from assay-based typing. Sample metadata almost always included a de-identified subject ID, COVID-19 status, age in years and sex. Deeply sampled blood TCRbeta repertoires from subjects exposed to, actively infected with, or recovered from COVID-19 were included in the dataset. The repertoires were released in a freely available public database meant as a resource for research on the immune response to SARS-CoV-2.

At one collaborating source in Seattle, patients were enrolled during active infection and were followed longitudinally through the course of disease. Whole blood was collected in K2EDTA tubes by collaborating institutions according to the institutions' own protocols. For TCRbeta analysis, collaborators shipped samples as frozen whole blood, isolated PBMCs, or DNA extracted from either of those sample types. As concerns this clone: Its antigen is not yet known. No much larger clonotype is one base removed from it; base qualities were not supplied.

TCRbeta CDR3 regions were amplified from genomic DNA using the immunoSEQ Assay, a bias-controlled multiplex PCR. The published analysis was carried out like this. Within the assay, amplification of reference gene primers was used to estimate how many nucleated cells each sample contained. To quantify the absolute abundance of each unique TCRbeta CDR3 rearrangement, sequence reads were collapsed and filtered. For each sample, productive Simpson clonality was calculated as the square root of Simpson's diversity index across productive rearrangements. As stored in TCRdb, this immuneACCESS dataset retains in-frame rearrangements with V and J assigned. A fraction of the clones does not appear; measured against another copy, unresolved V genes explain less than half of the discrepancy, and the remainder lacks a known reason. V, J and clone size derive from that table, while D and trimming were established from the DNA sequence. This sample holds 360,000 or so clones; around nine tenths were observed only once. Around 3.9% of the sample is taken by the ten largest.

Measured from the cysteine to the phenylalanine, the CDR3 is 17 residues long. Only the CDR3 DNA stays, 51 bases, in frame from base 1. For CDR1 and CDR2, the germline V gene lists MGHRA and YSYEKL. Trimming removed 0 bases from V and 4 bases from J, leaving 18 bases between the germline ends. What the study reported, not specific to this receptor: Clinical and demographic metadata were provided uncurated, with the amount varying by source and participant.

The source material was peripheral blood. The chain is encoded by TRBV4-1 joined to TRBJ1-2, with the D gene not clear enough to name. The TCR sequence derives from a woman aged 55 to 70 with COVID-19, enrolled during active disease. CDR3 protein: CASSQDASGSTVYGYTF. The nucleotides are TGCGCCAGCAGCCAAGATGCGTCCGGTTCCACCGTCTATGGCTACACCTTC.